Below are 8 T cell receptor beta chains sequenced from a single sample in a study of T cell responses to AZD1222 COVID-19 vaccine. TCRdb keeps only in-frame clones here, not all; method: immunoSEQ multiplex PCR. The sample lists some 150,000 clones; 90% were seen once. The specimen comprised peripheral blood, sampled on day 0 of AZD1222 vaccination. These receptors were obtained from an adult in good health.

V gene TRBV7-2 combines with J gene TRBJ2-5, with D perhaps TRBD1 (5 bases). The ends were cut back, 5 bases at V and 3 bases at J, with 10 bases in the middle. The CDR3 consists of 13 residues. Germline CDR1 is SGHTA and CDR2 is FQGNSA. CDR3 nucleotides: TGTGCCAGCAGCCTGGGGCCGAAAGAGACCCAGTACTTC. Its protein is CASSLGPKETQYF.

This CDR3 reads CASSAIPDRGGEETQYF. In nucleotides, the CDR3 is TGTGCCAGCAGTGCAATTCCGGATCGGGGGGGCGAAGAGACCCAGTACTTC. This chain uses TRBV3-1 (or the pseudogene TRBV3-2) with TRBJ2-5; TRBD2 matches at 8 bases. The CDR3 loop spans 17 amino acids. The germline gives CDR1 LGHDT, CDR2 YNNKEL (reference sequence). Losses at the gene ends were 6 bases for V and 3 bases for J; bases not matched to a gene: 15.

The chain employs TRBV4-2 and TRBJ2-1, with D perhaps matching TRBD2 (5 bases). The CDR3 runs to 16 residues. Germline values: CDR1 LGHNA, CDR2 YNFKEQ. Trimming stripped 3 bases from V and 4 bases from J, with 16 bases between. The CDR3 bases are TGTGCCAGCAGCCAGGAATATCCGAGGGAGTACAATGAGCAGTTCTTC. Translating gives CASSQEYPREYNEQFF.

The rearrangement links TRBV3-1 (or the pseudogene TRBV3-2) to TRBJ1-4, with D perhaps TRBD1 (6 bases). Germline loops: CDR1 LGHDT, CDR2 YNNKEL (reference sequence). The CDR3 is 13 residues long. The germline V and J ends were trimmed by 4 bases and 8 bases, with 11 bases remaining between them. The CDR3 DNA is TGTGCCAGCAGCCGATACAGGGACGAAAAACTGTTTTTT. The encoded protein is CASSRYRDEKLFF.

The chain has TRBV2 and TRBJ1-2; D is possibly TRBD1 (6 bases). Germline V CDR1 and CDR2: SNHLY, FYNNEI. V lost 3 bases and J 4 bases, leaving 12 bases between the germline ends. There are 14 residues in the CDR3. CDR3: CASSDVGASYGYTF. Written as DNA, the CDR3 is TGTGCCAGCAGTGACGTGGGGGCTAGCTATGGCTACACCTTC.

V is TRBV7-2 and J is TRBJ1-2, with D uncertain. Germline V lookup: CDR1 SGHTA, CDR2 FQGNSA. With 0 bases removed from V and 6 bases from J, the gap between germline ends came to 11 bases. The CDR3 totals 14 residues. The CDR3 DNA reads as TGTGCCAGCAGCTTAGCTCCCGGGCAAGATGGCTACACCTTC. Protein product: CASSLAPGQDGYTF.

V and J are TRBV9 and TRBJ1-4; the D is unclear. Germline V gene lookup returns CDR1 SGDLS and CDR2 YYNGEE. Trimming took 4 bases from V and 10 from J, leaving 8 bases between them. This CDR3 contains 11 residues. The CDR3 DNA reads TGTGCCAGCAGCTCCCCCGGAAAACTGTTTTTT. As protein: CASSSPGKLFF.

The gene calls are TRBV4-3 and TRBJ2-5, with D tentatively TRBD2 (6 bases). The CDR3 loop spans 15 amino acids. V lost 5 bases, J lost 2 bases, and 15 bases lay in between. Germline CDR1 LGHNA, CDR2 YSLEER. CDR3 nucleotides: TGCGCCAGCAGCTCCCGACTAGGACATCAAGAGACCCAGTACTTC. The encoded protein is CASSSRLGHQETQYF.